This is a list of T cell receptor beta chains from one sample in a study of blood T cell repertoires in COVID-19. Sequenced by immunoSEQ multiplex PCR; TCRdb stores in-frame clones only, minus some. This sample has around 230,000 clones, with approximately 80% found just once. The material sequenced was PBMCs or T cells enriched from blood (not recorded which). The origin of the receptors is a man aged 40-49 years who had recovered from COVID-19. The CDR3 runs from the conserved cysteine through the conserved F or W. Fields, in order: CDR3 protein, CDR3 DNA, D gene, V gene, clone size, J gene. The D gene is left open where the match is weak. Size values are once, few and many counts, or a class for expanded clones, and some rows have none.

cdr3_aa: CASSLASAGSYEQYF
cdr3_nt: TGTGCCAGCAGCTTAGCTTCCGCGGGGAGCTACGAGCAGTACTTC
d_call: .
v_call: TRBV7-2
clone_size: once
j_call: TRBJ2-7

cdr3_aa: CASSVSRGPFDNQPQHF
cdr3_nt: TGTGCCAGCAGCGTCTCCAGGGGGCCGTTTGACAATCAGCCCCAGCATTTT
d_call: TRBD1
v_call: TRBV5-5
clone_size: once
j_call: TRBJ1-5

cdr3_aa: CAISRDREQETQYF
cdr3_nt: TGTGCCATCAGCCGGGACAGGGAGCAAGAGACCCAGTACTTC
d_call: TRBD1
v_call: TRBV10-3
clone_size: .
j_call: TRBJ2-5

cdr3_aa: CASSSWTGSTEAFF
cdr3_nt: TGTGCCAGCAGTTCCTGGACAGGTTCCACTGAAGCTTTCTTT
d_call: TRBD1
v_call: TRBV28
clone_size: .
j_call: TRBJ1-1

cdr3_aa: CASMWQGTSGTYYEQYF
cdr3_nt: TGTGCCAGCATGTGGCAGGGAACTAGCGGTACATATTACGAGCAGTACTTC
d_call: TRBD2
v_call: TRBV11-2
clone_size: few
j_call: TRBJ2-7

cdr3_aa: CASRREFYNEQFF
cdr3_nt: TGTGCCAGCCGCAGGGAATTTTACAATGAGCAGTTCTTC
d_call: .
v_call: TRBV27
clone_size: .
j_call: TRBJ2-1

cdr3_aa: CASSKAVQAGQPQHF
cdr3_nt: TGTGCCAGCAGCAAAGCGGTGCAGGCGGGACAGCCCCAGCATTTT
d_call: .
v_call: TRBV21-1
clone_size: once
j_call: TRBJ1-5

cdr3_aa: CASSETGQSYEQYF
cdr3_nt: TGTGCCAGCAGTGAAACCGGACAGTCCTACGAGCAGTACTTC
d_call: .
v_call: TRBV2
clone_size: .
j_call: TRBJ2-7

cdr3_aa: CASSAPSGTEKAFF
cdr3_nt: TGTGCCAGCAGCGCCCCCTCCGGGACAGAAAAAGCTTTCTTT
d_call: TRBD1
v_call: TRBV11-2
clone_size: .
j_call: TRBJ1-1

cdr3_aa: CASSLSGTGNGYTF
cdr3_nt: TGTGCCAGCAGTTTATCTGGGACAGGGAATGGCTACACCTTC
d_call: TRBD1
v_call: TRBV27
clone_size: .
j_call: TRBJ1-2

cdr3_aa: CAWRHDRAEQYF
cdr3_nt: TGTGCCTGGAGACACGACAGGGCCGAGCAGTACTTC
d_call: TRBD1
v_call: TRBV30
clone_size: .
j_call: TRBJ2-7

cdr3_aa: CASSVAPGQGNYGYTF
cdr3_nt: TGTGCCAGCAGCGTAGCTCCCGGACAGGGGAACTATGGCTACACCTTC
d_call: TRBD1
v_call: TRBV9
clone_size: .
j_call: TRBJ1-2

cdr3_aa: CASSFSVPGNYTF
cdr3_nt: TGTGCCAGCAGCTTTTCGGTCCCGGGTAATTACACCTTC
d_call: .
v_call: TRBV7-9
clone_size: few
j_call: TRBJ1-2

cdr3_aa: CASSLVASGGLAKNIQYF
cdr3_nt: TGTGCCAGCAGTTTAGTGGCTAGCGGGGGTCTAGCCAAAAACATTCAGTACTTC
d_call: TRBD2
v_call: TRBV28
clone_size: once
j_call: TRBJ2-4

cdr3_aa: CASSLGTGEPGANVLTF
cdr3_nt: TGTGCCAGCAGCCTCGGGACAGGGGAACCTGGGGCCAACGTCCTGACTTTC
d_call: TRBD1
v_call: TRBV3-1/TRBV3-2
clone_size: .
j_call: TRBJ2-6

cdr3_aa: CSVEQRQSFEAFF
cdr3_nt: TGCAGCGTTGAACAGAGGCAGTCGTTTGAAGCTTTCTTT
d_call: .
v_call: TRBV29-1
clone_size: .
j_call: TRBJ1-1

cdr3_aa: CASSSRVDTQYF
cdr3_nt: TGTGCCAGCAGTTCCCGAGTTGATACGCAGTATTTT
d_call: .
v_call: TRBV28
clone_size: .
j_call: TRBJ2-3

cdr3_aa: CASSFSGRATEQFF
cdr3_nt: TGTGCCAGCAGCTTTAGCGGGAGGGCCACTGAGCAGTTCTTC
d_call: TRBD2
v_call: TRBV7-3
clone_size: .
j_call: TRBJ2-1

cdr3_aa: CASSSPKQGDRAGGEKLFF
cdr3_nt: TGTGCCAGCAGCTCTCCGAAACAGGGGGATCGAGCAGGGGGAGAAAAACTGTTTTTT
d_call: .
v_call: TRBV21-1
clone_size: .
j_call: TRBJ1-4

cdr3_aa: CASSSHSTNEKLFF
cdr3_nt: TGCGCCAGCAGCTCACATTCAACTAATGAAAAACTGTTTTTT
d_call: .
v_call: TRBV5-1
clone_size: .
j_call: TRBJ1-4

cdr3_aa: CASSPQLAVSYNEQFF
cdr3_nt: TGTGCCAGCAGCCCCCAACTAGCGGTGTCCTACAATGAGCAGTTCTTC
d_call: TRBD2
v_call: TRBV4-2
clone_size: .
j_call: TRBJ2-1

cdr3_aa: CATKETETQHF
cdr3_nt: TGTGCCACCAAAGAGACAGAAACCCAGCATTTT
d_call: .
v_call: TRBV15
clone_size: .
j_call: TRBJ1-5

cdr3_aa: CASSLTQKLFF
cdr3_nt: TGTGCCAGCAGCTTAACTCAAAAACTGTTTTTT
d_call: .
v_call: TRBV11-2
clone_size: .
j_call: TRBJ1-4

cdr3_aa: CASSFQGVSYNEQFF
cdr3_nt: TGTGCCAGCAGCTTCCAGGGGGTCTCCTACAATGAGCAGTTCTTC
d_call: TRBD1
v_call: TRBV5-8
clone_size: .
j_call: TRBJ2-1

cdr3_aa: CASSLDSGLELGRGSPLHF
cdr3_nt: TGTGCCAGCAGCTTAGATTCCGGGCTAGAATTGGGGAGGGGTTCACCCCTCCACTTT
d_call: .
v_call: TRBV7-2
clone_size: .
j_call: TRBJ1-6

cdr3_aa: CAWSASGTHNQPQHF
cdr3_nt: TGTGCCTGGAGTGCGAGCGGGACACATAATCAGCCCCAGCATTTT
d_call: .
v_call: TRBV30
clone_size: .
j_call: TRBJ1-5

cdr3_aa: CASSQRRQNEQFF
cdr3_nt: TGTGCCAGCAGCCAACGACGACAAAATGAGCAGTTCTTC
d_call: .
v_call: TRBV7-7
clone_size: .
j_call: TRBJ2-1

cdr3_aa: CASSGNTGAKGYTF
cdr3_nt: TGTGCCAGCAGTGGAAATACAGGGGCGAAGGGCTACACCTTC
d_call: TRBD1
v_call: TRBV25-1
clone_size: once
j_call: TRBJ1-2

cdr3_aa: CASSPSSGRAANEQFF
cdr3_nt: TGCGCCAGCAGCCCCTCTAGCGGGAGGGCCGCGAATGAGCAGTTCTTC
d_call: TRBD2
v_call: TRBV5-1
clone_size: .
j_call: TRBJ2-1

cdr3_aa: CASSMRTGRTLGVNSPLHF
cdr3_nt: TGTGCCAGCAGCATGCGGACAGGGAGGACCTTGGGGGTCAATTCACCCCTCCACTTT
d_call: TRBD1
v_call: TRBV7-8
clone_size: .
j_call: TRBJ1-6

cdr3_aa: CASSGEGAKNIQYF
cdr3_nt: TGCGCCAGCAGCGGGGAGGGCGCGAAAAACATTCAGTACTTC
d_call: TRBD2
v_call: TRBV5-1
clone_size: .
j_call: TRBJ2-4

cdr3_aa: CASSQAGGPYEQYF
cdr3_nt: TGTGCCAGCAGCCAAGCAGGGGGCCCCTACGAGCAGTACTTC
d_call: TRBD1
v_call: TRBV3-1/TRBV3-2
clone_size: .
j_call: TRBJ2-7

cdr3_aa: CASSLGRRASYNEQFF
cdr3_nt: TGTGCCAGCAGCCTCGGGAGGAGGGCCTCATACAATGAGCAGTTCTTC
d_call: TRBD2
v_call: TRBV9
clone_size: once
j_call: TRBJ2-1

cdr3_aa: CAWSVLTGGSDGYTF
cdr3_nt: TGTGCCTGGAGTGTATTGACAGGGGGTAGCGATGGCTACACCTTC
d_call: TRBD1
v_call: TRBV30
clone_size: .
j_call: TRBJ1-2

cdr3_aa: CASSQELPRADNEQFF
cdr3_nt: TGTGCCAGCAGCCAGGAGCTGCCGCGGGCCGACAATGAGCAGTTCTTC
d_call: .
v_call: TRBV3-1/TRBV3-2
clone_size: few
j_call: TRBJ2-1

cdr3_aa: CASAQNAYNEQFF
cdr3_nt: TGTGCCAGTGCACAGAACGCATACAATGAGCAGTTCTTC
d_call: .
v_call: TRBV7-3
clone_size: once
j_call: TRBJ2-1

cdr3_aa: CASSPTGHYEQYF
cdr3_nt: TGTGCCAGCAGTCCGACAGGACACTACGAGCAGTACTTC
d_call: .
v_call: TRBV3-1/TRBV3-2
clone_size: .
j_call: TRBJ2-7

cdr3_aa: CASSPGTSGDFTDTQYF
cdr3_nt: TGCGCCAGCAGCCCGGGGACTAGCGGGGACTTCACAGATACGCAGTATTTT
d_call: TRBD2
v_call: TRBV5-1
clone_size: few
j_call: TRBJ2-3

cdr3_aa: CASSPGQGENGYTF
cdr3_nt: TGTGCCAGCAGTCCCGGACAGGGTGAAAATGGCTACACCTTC
d_call: TRBD1
v_call: TRBV28
clone_size: .
j_call: TRBJ1-2

cdr3_aa: CATSEASGRASFNEQFF
cdr3_nt: TGTGCCACCAGTGAGGCTAGCGGGAGGGCCAGTTTCAATGAGCAGTTCTTC
d_call: TRBD2
v_call: TRBV24-1
clone_size: .
j_call: TRBJ2-1

cdr3_aa: CASSVGTWTGGYTF
cdr3_nt: TGTGCCAGCAGCGTAGGAACGTGGACAGGTGGCTACACCTTC
d_call: TRBD1
v_call: TRBV9
clone_size: .
j_call: TRBJ1-2

cdr3_aa: CASSRGGGWEDTQYF
cdr3_nt: TGTGCCAGCAGCCGCGGGGGGGGCTGGGAAGATACGCAGTATTTT
d_call: TRBD2
v_call: TRBV7-2
clone_size: once
j_call: TRBJ2-3

cdr3_aa: CASSEVPRGKLFF
cdr3_nt: TGTGCCAGCAGTGAAGTTCCCCGCGGAAAACTGTTTTTT
d_call: .
v_call: TRBV2
clone_size: .
j_call: TRBJ1-4

cdr3_aa: CASSQPTQNIQYF
cdr3_nt: TGTGCCAGCAGCCAACCTACTCAAAACATTCAGTACTTC
d_call: .
v_call: TRBV4-2
clone_size: .
j_call: TRBJ2-4

cdr3_aa: CASGTGEDYGYTF
cdr3_nt: TGTGCCAGCGGGACAGGCGAGGACTATGGCTACACCTTC
d_call: TRBD1
v_call: TRBV28
clone_size: .
j_call: TRBJ1-2

cdr3_aa: CSVADGRAYEQYF
cdr3_nt: TGCAGCGTTGCCGATGGCAGGGCCTACGAGCAGTACTTC
d_call: .
v_call: TRBV29-1
clone_size: .
j_call: TRBJ2-7

cdr3_aa: CASRTRGREGDTEAFF
cdr3_nt: TGTGCCAGCAGGACCAGGGGGCGCGAGGGGGACACTGAAGCTTTCTTT
d_call: TRBD1
v_call: TRBV3-1/TRBV3-2
clone_size: .
j_call: TRBJ1-1

cdr3_aa: CASSWGGLGDYEQYF
cdr3_nt: TGTGCCAGCAGCTGGGGGGGACTAGGGGACTACGAGCAGTACTTC
d_call: TRBD2
v_call: TRBV5-4
clone_size: .
j_call: TRBJ2-7

cdr3_aa: CASSPQRANTEAFF
cdr3_nt: TGTGCCAGCAGCCCACAGAGGGCGAACACTGAAGCTTTCTTT
d_call: .
v_call: TRBV7-2
clone_size: .
j_call: TRBJ1-1

cdr3_aa: CASSQDSRGTGKLFF
cdr3_nt: TGTGCCAGCAGCCAAGATTCCAGGGGGACTGGAAAACTGTTTTTT
d_call: TRBD1
v_call: TRBV14
clone_size: once
j_call: TRBJ1-4

cdr3_aa: CASSLTGSGYTF
cdr3_nt: TGTGCCAGCAGCTTAACAGGATCTGGCTACACCTTC
d_call: .
v_call: TRBV11-1
clone_size: once
j_call: TRBJ1-2

cdr3_aa: CASSLASGNQPQHF
cdr3_nt: TGTGCCAGCAGCTTGGCCTCCGGGAATCAGCCCCAGCATTTT
d_call: .
v_call: TRBV5-5
clone_size: .
j_call: TRBJ1-5

cdr3_aa: CASSLKRAWEQFF
cdr3_nt: TGCGCCAGCAGCTTGAAGAGGGCATGGGAGCAGTTCTTC
d_call: .
v_call: TRBV5-1
clone_size: .
j_call: TRBJ2-1